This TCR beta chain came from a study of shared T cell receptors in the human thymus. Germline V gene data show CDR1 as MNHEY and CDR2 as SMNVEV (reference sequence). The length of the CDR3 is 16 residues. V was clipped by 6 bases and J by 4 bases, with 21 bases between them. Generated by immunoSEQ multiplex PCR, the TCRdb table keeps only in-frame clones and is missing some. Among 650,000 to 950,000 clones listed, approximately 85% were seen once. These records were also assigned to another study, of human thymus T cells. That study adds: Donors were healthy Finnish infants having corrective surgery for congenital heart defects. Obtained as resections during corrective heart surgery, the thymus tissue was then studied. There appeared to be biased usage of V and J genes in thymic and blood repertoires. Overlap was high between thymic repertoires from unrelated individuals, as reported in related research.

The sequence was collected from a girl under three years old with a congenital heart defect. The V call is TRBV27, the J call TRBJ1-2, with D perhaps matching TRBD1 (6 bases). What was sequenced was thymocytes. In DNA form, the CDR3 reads TGTGCCAGCAGCCCTCCCGGACCCCCGACAGGCTATGGCTACACCTTC. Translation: CASSPPGPPTGYGYTF.